The rows below give T cell receptor beta chains drawn from one sample of a study of shared clonotypes between healthy human individuals. Sequenced by immunoSEQ multiplex PCR; TCRdb stores in-frame clones only, minus some. The sample has about a million clones, roughly 80% seen once. The source material was memory CD4+ T cells sorted from blood. Receptor source: a man between 18 and 35 years old in good health. The CDR3 runs from the conserved cysteine through the conserved F or W. A D gene is named only where the DNA matches it firmly. Size is stated for part of the rows, as once, few or many counts, or as a class when the clone is expanded.

j_call d_call clone_size v_call cdr3_nt cdr3_aa
TRBJ2-2 - - TRBV9 TGTGCCAGCAGCGTAGAACCTAGAGTGACCGGGGAGCTGTTTTTT CASSVEPRVTGELFF
TRBJ2-1 - - TRBV5-1 TGCGCCAGCACGGGGGTGGGCAATGAGCAGTTCTTC CASTGVGNEQFF
TRBJ2-3 TRBD2 - TRBV2 TGTGCCAGCAGTGATTGGGCGGGAGGGCCTATGAATACGCAGTATTTT CASSDWAGGPMNTQYF
TRBJ1-6 - - TRBV6-5 TGTGCCAGCACCTACGAACCGGGGCCCGATTCACCCCTCCACTTT CASTYEPGPDSPLHF
TRBJ2-2 TRBD2 - TRBV6-5 TGTGCCAGCAGTTTCCGCTCGACTAGCCCCGGGGAGCTGTTTTTT CASSFRSTSPGELFF
TRBJ2-4 TRBD1 - TRBV5-1 TGCGCCAGCAGCTTGGGGACAGGGCTGGGCATTCAGTACTTC CASSLGTGLGIQYF
TRBJ2-3 TRBD1 - TRBV6-1 TGTGCCAGCAGTGGACAGGGGAACGCAGATACGCAGTATTTT CASSGQGNADTQYF
TRBJ2-5 TRBD2 - TRBV18 TGTGCCAGCTCACCGGGGGGGTCTGAGACCCAGTACTTC CASSPGGSETQYF
TRBJ2-1 TRBD1 - TRBV7-2 TGTGCCAGCAGATCAGGACAGGCCCCATACAATGAGCAGTTCTTC CASRSGQAPYNEQFF
TRBJ2-3 - - TRBV4-3 TGCGCCAGCAGCCAGGGAACCCTTCTCTTCACAGATACGCAGTATTTT CASSQGTLLFTDTQYF
TRBJ1-6 - - TRBV19 TGTGCCAGTAGTATAGAGGGAGATAATTCACCCCTCCACTTT CASSIEGDNSPLHF
TRBJ2-3 TRBD1 once TRBV7-2 TGTGCCAGCAGACTGGACAGGGGGCTGACAGATACGCAGTATTTT CASRLDRGLTDTQYF
TRBJ1-2 - - TRBV19 TGTGCCAGTAGTATCAAAGGGAGCTATGGCTACACCTTC CASSIKGSYGYTF
TRBJ2-1 - - TRBV7-2 TGTGCCAGCACACGCGGGACCCCGAGGGTGGAGCAGTTCTTC CASTRGTPRVEQFF
TRBJ1-6 - - TRBV6-1 TGTGCCAGCAGGCAGGACAAGGCTAATTCACCCCTCCACTTT CASRQDKANSPLHF
TRBJ1-4 TRBD1 - TRBV5-4 TGTGCCAGCAGCTCCGGACAGGTGGGGGATGAAAAACTGTTTTTT CASSSGQVGDEKLFF
TRBJ2-2 TRBD1 - TRBV30 TGTGCCTGGAGCGCCACAGGGGCCGGGGAGCTGTTTTTT CAWSATGAGELFF
TRBJ2-7 - - TRBV15 TGTGCCACCAGCAAAGCAGGGGTTTGGGCACGGGAGCAGTACTTC CATSKAGVWAREQYF
TRBJ2-1 - - TRBV9 TGTGCCAGCAGCGTCGGCAGGGCTTTCTCCTACAATGAGCAGTTCTTC CASSVGRAFSYNEQFF
TRBJ2-1 TRBD1 few TRBV5-4 TGTGCCAGCAGCTGGTTGGGACAGGGGGTCAATGAGCAGTTCTTC CASSWLGQGVNEQFF
TRBJ2-6 TRBD1 - TRBV19 TGTGCCAGTAGTATAGACACCCGGCAGGGGGTGGTTGGGGCCAACGTCCTGACTTTC CASSIDTRQGVVGANVLTF
TRBJ1-2 - few TRBV29-1 TGCAGCGTGGACGTTACACATGGCTACACCTTC CSVDVTHGYTF
TRBJ2-1 TRBD1 - TRBV28 TGTGCCAGCAGTTTGCAACCGGGACAGGGGTCCTACAATGAGCAGTTCTTC CASSLQPGQGSYNEQFF
TRBJ2-7 - - TRBV19 TGTGCCAGTAGCGGCAGGTGGGGTGACTACGAGCAGTACTTC CASSGRWGDYEQYF
TRBJ2-1 TRBD2 - TRBV14 TGTGCCAGCAGCCCGAGCGGGGGCGCAGGAAATGAGCAGTTCTTC CASSPSGGAGNEQFF
TRBJ1-2 - - TRBV18 TGTGCCAGCTCAGCGTGGTCGGCAGACTATGGCTACACCTTC CASSAWSADYGYTF
TRBJ2-2 - - TRBV4-1 TGCGCCAGCAGCCAAGCGGGACTTGACACCGGGGAGCTGTTTTTT CASSQAGLDTGELFF
TRBJ2-7 - - TRBV1 TGCACCACTAGCGGGACCTCCTACGAGCAGTACTTC CTTSGTSYEQYF
TRBJ1-2 TRBD1 - TRBV27 TGTGCCAGCAGTAACTCGGGACAGGGTTATGGCTACACCTTC CASSNSGQGYGYTF
TRBJ1-4 TRBD1 once TRBV27 TGTGCCAGCGCCCGGACAGGGCCCCCAACTAATGAAAAACTGTTTTTT CASARTGPPTNEKLFF
TRBJ2-1 - - TRBV4-2 TGTGCCAGCAGCCAAGATGAGCCGGGCAATGAGCAGTTCTTC CASSQDEPGNEQFF
TRBJ2-7 TRBD2 - TRBV23-1 TGCGCCAGCAGTCAACGCCCCGGGCTAGCGGGAGCTCCCTACGAGCAGTACTTC CASSQRPGLAGAPYEQYF
TRBJ2-7 TRBD1 - TRBV4-1 TGCGCCAGCAGCCGGGACAGGGGGCATTTCGAGCAGTACTTC CASSRDRGHFEQYF
TRBJ2-4 TRBD2 - TRBV28 TGTGCCAGCAGTTTACCTAGCGGGGACAAAAACATTCAGTACTTC CASSLPSGDKNIQYF
TRBJ1-5 - few TRBV10-3 TGTGCCATCAGTGGGGCTGGCAATCAGCCCCAGCATTTT CAISGAGNQPQHF
TRBJ2-7 TRBD2 few TRBV2 TGTGCCAGCAGTGCTAGCGGGAATACCTACGAGCAGTACTTC CASSASGNTYEQYF
TRBJ2-7 TRBD1 - TRBV19 TGTGCCAGTAGTACTCGACGCAGGGGGCTAATCGACGAGCAGTACTTC CASSTRRRGLIDEQYF
TRBJ2-3 - - TRBV7-2 TGTGCCAGCAGCCAAGGGATGGAGGGTACGGCGCAGTATTTT CASSQGMEGTAQYF
TRBJ2-1 - - TRBV30 TGTGCCTGGGGTCTTAGCTCCTACAATGAGCAGTTCTTC CAWGLSSYNEQFF
TRBJ1-2 TRBD1 - TRBV6-5 TGTGCCAGCAGCCGATTGGAGACAGGGTCTACTGGCTACACCTTC CASSRLETGSTGYTF
TRBJ2-2 - - TRBV4-1 TGCGCCAGCAGCCAACGGATTCGGGTATCAATATCCGGGGAGCTGTTTTTT CASSQRIRVSISGELFF